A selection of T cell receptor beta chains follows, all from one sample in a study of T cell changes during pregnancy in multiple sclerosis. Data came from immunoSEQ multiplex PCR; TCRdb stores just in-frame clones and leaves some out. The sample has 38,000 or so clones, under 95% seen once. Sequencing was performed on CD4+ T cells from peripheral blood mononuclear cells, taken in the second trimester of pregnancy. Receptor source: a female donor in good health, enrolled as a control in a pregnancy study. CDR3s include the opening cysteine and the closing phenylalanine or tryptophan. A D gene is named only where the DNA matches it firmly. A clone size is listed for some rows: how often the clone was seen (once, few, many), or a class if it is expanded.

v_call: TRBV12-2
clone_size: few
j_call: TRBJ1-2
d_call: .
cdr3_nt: TGTGCAAGTCGCCCTTCCTCTCGACAGGGGGACGGCTACACCTTC
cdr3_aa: CASRPSSRQGDGYTF

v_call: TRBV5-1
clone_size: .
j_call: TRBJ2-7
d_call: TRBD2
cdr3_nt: TGCGCCAGCAGCCGGACTAGCGGGGGGGCCAGCTCCTACGAGCAGTACTTC
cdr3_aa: CASSRTSGGASSYEQYF

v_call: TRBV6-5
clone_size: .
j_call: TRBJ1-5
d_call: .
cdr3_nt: TGTGCCAGCAGTTACCGGGGGGCTTCCCCCCAGCATTTT
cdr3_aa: CASSYRGASPQHF

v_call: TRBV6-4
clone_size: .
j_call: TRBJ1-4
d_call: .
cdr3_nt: TGTGCCAGCACGAGGGCCATCAAAAATGAAAAACTGTTTTTT
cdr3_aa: CASTRAIKNEKLFF

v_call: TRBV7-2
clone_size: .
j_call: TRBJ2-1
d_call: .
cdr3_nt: TGTGCCAGCAGCTTAGCTCCCGTCGGTGGGAGCTACAATGAGCAGTTCTTC
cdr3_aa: CASSLAPVGGSYNEQFF

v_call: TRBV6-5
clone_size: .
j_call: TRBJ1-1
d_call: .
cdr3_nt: TGTGCCAGCAGTTCCTTGGCGGGACGGAACACTGAAGCTTTCTTT
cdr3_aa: CASSSLAGRNTEAFF

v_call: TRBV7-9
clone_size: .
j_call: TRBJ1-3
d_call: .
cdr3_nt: TGTGCCAGCAGCTTAGACGGGGGGTACGGAAACACCATATATTTT
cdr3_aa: CASSLDGGYGNTIYF

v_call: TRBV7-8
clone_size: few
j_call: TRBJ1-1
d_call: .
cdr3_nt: TGTGCCAGCAGCCCGCTGGGGCGGAACACTGAAGCTTTCTTT
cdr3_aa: CASSPLGRNTEAFF

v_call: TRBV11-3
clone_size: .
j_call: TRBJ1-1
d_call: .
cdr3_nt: TGTGCCAGCAGCCCCGGGGGCGGGGGGAACACTGAAGCTTTCTTT
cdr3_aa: CASSPGGGGNTEAFF

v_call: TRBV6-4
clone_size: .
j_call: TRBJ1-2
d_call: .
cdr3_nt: TGTGCCAGCAGTCATCGGTCAGGGGACTATGGCTACACCTTC
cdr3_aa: CASSHRSGDYGYTF

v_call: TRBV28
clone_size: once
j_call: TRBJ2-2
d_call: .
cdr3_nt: TGTGCCAGCGTGCGGGACACCGGGGAGCTGTTTTTT
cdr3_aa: CASVRDTGELFF

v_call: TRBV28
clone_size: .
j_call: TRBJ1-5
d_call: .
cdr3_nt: TGTGCCAGCAGTCACAATCAGCCCCAGCATTTT
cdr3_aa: CASSHNQPQHF

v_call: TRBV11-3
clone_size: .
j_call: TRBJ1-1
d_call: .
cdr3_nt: TGTGCCAGCAGCTTGACTAAGAACACTGAAGCTTTCTTT
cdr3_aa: CASSLTKNTEAFF

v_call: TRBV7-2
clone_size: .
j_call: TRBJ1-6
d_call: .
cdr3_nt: TGTGCCAGCAGCCGCCGGTCGCAGGCATATAATTCACCCCTCCACTTT
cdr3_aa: CASSRRSQAYNSPLHF

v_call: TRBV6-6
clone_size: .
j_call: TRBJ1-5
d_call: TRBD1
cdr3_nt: TGTGCCAGCAGTCAACGACAGGGCAAGATTCAGCCCCAGCATTTT
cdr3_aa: CASSQRQGKIQPQHF

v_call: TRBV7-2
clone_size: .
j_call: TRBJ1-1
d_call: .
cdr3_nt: TGTGCCAGCAGCTTAGTCAGAGGGCCTAACACTGAAGCTTTCTTT
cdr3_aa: CASSLVRGPNTEAFF

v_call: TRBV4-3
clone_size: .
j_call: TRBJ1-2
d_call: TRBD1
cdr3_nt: TGCGCCAGCAGCCACCCCCCCGGGACAGGCTTCCAAGATAACTATGGCTACACCTTC
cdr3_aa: CASSHPPGTGFQDNYGYTF